This T cell receptor (beta chain) was recorded in a study of T cells after yellow fever vaccination. Whole-study results and caveats: Faster peaking, at day 5 versus 15, marked a secondary response that was weaker. Any FACS-sorted repertoire could hold abundant clonotypes that contaminate it from the bulk population.

This clonotype has a handful of counts. Antigen: not known. Using its own MiXCR run on the 5' RACE reads, TCRdb lists one record per CDR3 protein. There are a few hundred thousand distinct CDR3 sequences in the sample; around a sixth occur only once, and approximately 15% lies in the top ten. Germline V gene lookup returns CDR1 SGHAT and CDR2 FQNNGV. The V segment lost 0 bases and the J segment 7 bases; nucleotides outside the gene matches: 14. The CDR3 has 18 residues. The source was PBMCs, collected more than 4 days after the first yellow fever vaccination. This sequence joins TRBV11-2 and TRBJ2-2, with 7 bases identical to TRBD1. The TCR originated in a young man who received the YFV17D yellow fever vaccine. For the CDR3, the DNA is TGTGCCAGCAGCTTAGAGAGAGTTGGACAGGACCGCCGCGGGGAGCTGTTTTTT. It is translated as CASSLERVGQDRRGELFF.